Presented here are 28 T cell receptor beta chains from one specimen sequenced in a study of blood T cells in healthy people across ages. The authors ran a second PCR of about 6 to 12 cycles using a sample-barcoded 5' primer and a J-beta primer mix. TCRdb re-analysed the 5' RACE reads in MiXCR, keeping a single row per CDR3 protein. The profile shows around 1,900,000 distinct CDR3 sequences, around 40% of them singletons. Material: blood. Receptor source: a human donor in good health.

The CDR3 sequence: CAIRGQGGTDTQYF. CDR3 sequence (DNA): TGTGCCATCAGGGGACAGGGGGGGACAGATACGCAGTATTTT. The genes are TRBV10-3 and TRBJ2-3; 11 bases map to TRBD1. The trim removed 6 bases at V and 3 bases at J, leaving 2 bases unmatched. CDR3 length: 14 amino acids. In germline, CDR1 is ENHRY, CDR2 SYGVKD.

The chain employs TRBV12-3 or TRBV12-4 and TRBJ2-4; D might be TRBD1 (5 bases). CDR3 length: 14 residues. The ends were cut back, 3 bases at V and 2 bases at J, with 8 bases in the middle. As DNA, the CDR3 is TGTGCCAGCAGTTTGGACAATTCCAAAAACATTCAGTACTTC. Translating it yields CASSLDNSKNIQYF.

The DNA for the CDR3 is TGTGCCAGCAGCCTAACCGGTCGTACCACCGGGGAGCTGTTTTTT. This sequence encodes CASSLTGRTTGELFF. The chain couples TRBV6-5 to TRBJ2-2; D remains unclear. Germline values: CDR1 MNHEY, CDR2 SVGAGI. The CDR3 consists of 15 residues. The germline V and J ends were trimmed by 6 bases and 4 bases, with 15 bases remaining between them.

This chain uses TRBV4-1 with TRBJ1-5; possible D gene TRBD1, 5 bases. This CDR3 spans 16 amino acids. Trimming pared 2 bases from V and 2 bases from J, leaving 13 bases between. From germline, CDR1 is MGHRA and CDR2 YSYEKL. This CDR3 is CASSQSSGAGNQPQHF. Written as DNA, the CDR3 is TGCGCCAGCAGCCAATCGTCCGGGGCGGGCAATCAGCCCCAGCATTTT.

This chain links TRBV28 with TRBJ2-7; D unresolved. Germline lookup yields CDR1 MDHEN and CDR2 SYDVKM. The CDR3 length is 15 residues. With 8 bases removed from V and 2 bases from J, the gap between germline ends came to 19 bases. CDR3 in DNA: TGTGCCAGCGGCTCATCCTCAAGGGTCACCTACGAGCAGTACTTC. This translates into CASGSSSRVTYEQYF.

This clonotype was detected only once. The chain couples TRBV7-9 to TRBJ2-5; weak D call: TRBD2 (5 bases). The CDR3 has 15 amino acids. The V gene's germline CDR1 is SEHNR and CDR2 FQNEAQ (reference sequence). Trimming removed 8 bases at V and 11 bases at J, with 27 bases between. CDR3 nucleotides: TGTGCCAGCCCCCCCTCCGGGGTAACCTTTCATGAGCAGTACTTC. Its translation: CASPPSGVTFHEQYF.

This clonotype showed up many times. This rearrangement joins TRBV20-1 to TRBJ2-3, with D perhaps TRBD2 (6 bases). Per the germline V gene, CDR1 is DFQATT and CDR2 is SNEGSKA (reference sequence). The CDR3 consists of 12 residues. V lost 6 bases, J lost 0 bases, and 7 bases lay in between. The CDR3 region is CSAGSSTDTQYF. In DNA, the CDR3 is TGCAGTGCCGGGAGTAGCACAGATACGCAGTATTTT.

The chain joins TRBV4-2 to TRBJ2-7; tentative D call: TRBD1 (5 bases). Trimming stripped 0 bases from V and 0 bases from J, with 9 bases between. The CDR3 covers 15 residues. Germline assignment: CDR1 LGHNA and CDR2 YNFKEQ. The CDR3 region has the DNA TGTGCCAGCAGCCAAGATGGGGCAGCCTCCTACGAGCAGTACTTC. Amino acid sequence: CASSQDGAASYEQYF.

In this sample, this clonotype turned up a few times. The chain is built from TRBV6-6 and TRBJ2-7, with 11 bases lining up with TRBD1. The CDR3 length is 16 residues. The V gene end was trimmed by 5 bases and the J gene end by 4 bases; junction bases not matched to a gene: 10. Germline assignment: CDR1 MNHNY and CDR2 SVGAGI (reference sequence). The CDR3 DNA reads TGTGCCAGCAGTGCCTCCCCCGGACAGGGGGCTTACGAGCAGTACTTC. Its translation: CASSASPGQGAYEQYF.

J is TRBJ2-5 and V is TRBV28, with D maybe TRBD1 (5 bases). Germline values: CDR1 MDHEN, CDR2 SYDVKM. This CDR3 has 13 residues. The V end was cut by 6 bases, the J end by 2 bases, with 10 bases between. This CDR3 is CASSAGWQETQYF. CDR3 bases: TGTGCCAGCAGCGCAGGGTGGCAAGAGACCCAGTACTTC.

The chain carries TRBV10-3 and TRBJ2-7, with TRBD2 identical over 9 bases. The CDR3 totals 16 residues. Germline CDR1 is ENHRY and CDR2 is SYGVKD. Germline trimming cut 3 bases from V and 2 bases from J; bases unmatched to any gene: 8. The CDR3 bases are TGTGCCATCAGTGAAGGCGGGGGGGCCCTTCCCTACGAGCAGTACTTC. As protein: CAISEGGGALPYEQYF.

This clonotype has a handful of counts. This chain uses TRBV12-3 or TRBV12-4 with TRBJ2-1, with D tentatively TRBD1 or TRBD2 (6 bases each). CDR3 length equals 14 residues. The V end lost 6 bases, the J end lost 8 bases, and 17 bases lay between the germline ends. CDR3 DNA sequence: TGTGCCAGCAGCCAGGGGACCCCGGGGGATGAGCAGTTCTTC. This translates into CASSQGTPGDEQFF.

This clonotype came up a few times. The rearrangement uses TRBV5-1 and TRBJ2-3, with D tentatively TRBD1 (6 bases). Germline CDR1 is SGHRS and CDR2 is YFSETQ. The CDR3 extends over 12 amino acids. With 9 bases removed from V and 3 bases from J, the gap between germline ends came to 11 bases. CDR3 DNA: TGCGCCACCGCAGGGGTTACAGATACGCAGTATTTT. Amino acid sequence: CATAGVTDTQYF.

This chain uses TRBV7-8 with TRBJ2-4, with D perhaps given as TRBD1 or TRBD2 (6 bases each). Trimming removed 1 base from V and 3 bases from J, with 13 bases in between. Per the germline V gene, CDR1 is SGHVS and CDR2 is FQNEAQ. The CDR3 spans 16 residues. CDR3 sequence (DNA): TGTGCCAGCAGCTTAGGATCCAAGGGGGGCAAAAACATTCAGTACTTC. Residues: CASSLGSKGGKNIQYF.

The chain joins TRBV6-2 or TRBV6-3 to TRBJ2-1, with 14 bases lining up with TRBD2. V gave up 6 bases and J gave up 8 bases; unmatched junction bases: 15. This CDR3 is 18 amino acids long. CDR1 and CDR2 from the germline V gene are MNHEY and SVGEGT. The CDR3 DNA sequence: TGTGCCAGCAGCCAGACTAGCGGGGGGGCAAGGATTTACGATGAGCAGTTCTTC. Its protein product is CASSQTSGGARIYDEQFF.

This chain joins TRBV19 and TRBJ1-2, with D unclear. The CDR3 sequence is 13 residues long. Per germline, CDR1 LNHDA and CDR2 SQIVND (reference sequence). Trimming cost V 4 bases and J 4 bases, with 10 bases left between them. DNA of the CDR3: TGTGCCAGTAGTACCCGATCAGGCTATGGCTACACCTTC. Translated: CASSTRSGYGYTF.

The chain combines TRBV10-3 with TRBJ2-7; D unclear. The CDR3 loop spans 14 amino acids. V lost 2 bases to trimming and J lost 2 bases, with 10 bases between them. Germline V lookup: CDR1 ENHRY, CDR2 SYGVKD. The CDR3, as DNA: TGTGCCATCAGTGAGCCAGGTCCCGCCTACGAGCAGTACTTC. The encoded protein is CAISEPGPAYEQYF.

This chain connects TRBV29-1 to TRBJ2-3, with D hard to call. The V gene's germline CDR1 is SQVTM and CDR2 ANQGSEA. The germline V and J ends were trimmed by 2 bases and 5 bases, with 8 bases remaining between them. CDR3 size: 12 residues. CDR3 DNA: TGCAGCGTTGAATACGGCGGAGATACGCAGTATTTT. Residues: CSVEYGGDTQYF.

The chain couples TRBV18 to TRBJ1-1; D is undetermined. This CDR3 has 14 residues. Trimming cost V 2 bases and J 1 base, with 8 bases left between them. CDR1 and CDR2 from the germline V gene are KGHSH and LQKENI. CDR3 nucleotides: TGTGCCAGCTCACCAATGCAGGCGAACACTGAAGCTTTCTTT. Protein sequence: CASSPMQANTEAFF.

There are a few counts of this clonotype. At one end the junction does not follow the germline gene, possibly because of a read error. The CDR3 DNA is TGTGCCAGCAGCATAGCGGGGGGGCGGACAGATACGCAGTATTTT. The encoded protein is CASSIAGGRTDTQYF. This sequence joins TRBV7-2 and TRBJ2-3; TRBD2 matches 11 bases. Germline V gene lookup returns CDR1 SGHTA and CDR2 FQGNSA. The CDR3 totals 15 residues. Based on the CDR3 plus reference TRBV7-2 and TRBJ2-3, the full variable domain is GAGVSQSPSNKVTEKGKDVELRCDPISGHTALYWYRQSLGQGLEFLIYFQGNSAPDKSGLPSDRFSAERTGGSVSTLTIQRTQQEDSAVYLCASSIAGGRTDTQYFGPGTRLTVL.

With regard to this clonotype: The junction departs from germline at one end; a sequencing error may be responsible. The chain carries TRBV5-1 and TRBJ1-2; maybe TRBD1 (6 bases). Germline lookup yields CDR1 SGHRS and CDR2 YFSETQ. The CDR3 is made up of 15 amino acids. DNA for the CDR3: TGCACCAGCAGCTTTGTAACCGGACAGAACTATGGCTACACCTTC. Protein sequence: CTSSFVTGQNYGYTF.

This clonotype was counted a few times. The gene calls are TRBV6-5 and TRBJ1-2, with D possibly TRBD1 on 5 matching bases. Looked up from germline, CDR1 is MNHEY and CDR2 is SVGAGI. The CDR3 is 13 amino acids. Deletions cut 10 bases from V and 2 bases from J, with 14 bases between. The CDR3 coding sequence is TGTGCCACCTCGGGGGTTTCAAACTATGGCTACACCTTC. This encodes CATSGVSNYGYTF.

On this clonotype: A much larger clone differs by one base, so this may be a read error. V gene TRBV29-1 combines with J gene TRBJ2-4, with D possibly matching TRBD1 (5 bases). The DNA matches TRBJ2-7 better at its end, which makes the J call doubtful. The germline V gene has CDR1 SQVTM and CDR2 ANQGSEA. The length of the CDR3 is 14 residues. The CDR3 loop is CSASSGQGFYEQYF. CDR3 coding DNA: TGCAGCGCCTCCAGTGGGCAGGGTTTCTACGAGCAGTACTTC.

The rearrangement joins TRBV20-1 to TRBJ1-5; 12 nucleotides align to TRBD1. Germline loops: CDR1 DFQATT, CDR2 SNEGSKA (reference sequence). Trimming took 1 base from V and 7 from J; bases not matched to a gene: 8. The CDR3 covers 16 residues. The CDR3 DNA sequence: TGCAGTGCTAGAGTAAGGGACAGGGGGCTTTGGCAGCCCCAGCATTTT. Translated: CSARVRDRGLWQPQHF.

This clonotype was detected a few times. J is TRBJ1-4 and V is TRBV29-1, with a tentative D call TRBD1 (5 bases). The CDR3 runs 14 residues. The germline gives CDR1 SQVTM, CDR2 ANQGSEA. V was clipped by 6 bases and J by 0 bases, with 11 bases between them. The CDR3 DNA reads as TGCAGCGTCCAGGGATCGGCAACTAATGAAAAACTGTTTTTT. Translating gives CSVQGSATNEKLFF.

The gene calls are TRBV6-5 and TRBJ2-5, with 12 bases aligning to TRBD2. Germline V gives CDR1 MNHEY, CDR2 SVGAGI. Losses at the gene ends were 0 bases for V and 5 bases for J; bases not matched to a gene: 10. The CDR3 sequence is 18 residues long. The CDR3 here is CASSYSSLAGGLRETQYF. CDR3 DNA sequence: TGTGCCAGCAGTTACTCCTCCCTAGCGGGGGGGCTCAGGGAGACCCAGTACTTC.

There are a few counts of this clonotype. The chain couples TRBV5-1 to TRBJ2-7; a possible D gene is TRBD2 (6 bases). The CDR3 is 14 amino acids. CDR1 and CDR2 (germline): SGHRS, YFSETQ. Trimming removed 4 bases at V and 4 bases at J, with 15 bases between. The CDR3 protein is CASSPTSSTYEQYF. CDR3 DNA sequence: TGCGCCAGCAGCCCGACTAGTTCCACGTACGAGCAGTACTTC. Based on the CDR3 plus reference TRBV5-1 and TRBJ2-7, the full variable domain is KAGVTQTPRYLIKTRGQQVTLSCSPISGHRSVSWYQQTPGQGLQFLFEYFSETQRNKGNFPGRFSGRQFSNSRSEMNVSTLELGDSALYLCASSPTSSTYEQYFGPGTRLTVT.

This clonotype has ten or more counts. This chain uses TRBV27 with TRBJ2-7; unclear D gene. The CDR3 spans 13 residues. Germline CDR1 reads MNHEY; CDR2 reads SMNVEV (reference sequence). V was pared by 2 bases and J by 3 bases, with 8 bases between. The CDR3 bases are TGTGCCAGCAGTTTAGGTATTATCTACGAGCAGTACTTC. It yields the protein CASSLGIIYEQYF.